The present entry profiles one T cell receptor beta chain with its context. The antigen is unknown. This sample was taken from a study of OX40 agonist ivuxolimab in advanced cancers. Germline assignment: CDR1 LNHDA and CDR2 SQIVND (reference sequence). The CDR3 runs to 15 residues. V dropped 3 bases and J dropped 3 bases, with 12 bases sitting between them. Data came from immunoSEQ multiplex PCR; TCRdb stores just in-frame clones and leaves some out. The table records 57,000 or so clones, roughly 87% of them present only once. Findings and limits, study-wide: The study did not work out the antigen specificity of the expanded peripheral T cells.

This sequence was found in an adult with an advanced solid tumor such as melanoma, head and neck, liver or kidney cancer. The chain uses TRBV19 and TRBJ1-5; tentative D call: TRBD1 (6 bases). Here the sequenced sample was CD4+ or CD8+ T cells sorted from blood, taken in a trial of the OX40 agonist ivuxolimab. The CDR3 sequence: CASSMKGVSNQPQHF. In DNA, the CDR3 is TGTGCCAGTAGTATGAAGGGGGTTTCCAATCAGCCCCAGCATTTT.